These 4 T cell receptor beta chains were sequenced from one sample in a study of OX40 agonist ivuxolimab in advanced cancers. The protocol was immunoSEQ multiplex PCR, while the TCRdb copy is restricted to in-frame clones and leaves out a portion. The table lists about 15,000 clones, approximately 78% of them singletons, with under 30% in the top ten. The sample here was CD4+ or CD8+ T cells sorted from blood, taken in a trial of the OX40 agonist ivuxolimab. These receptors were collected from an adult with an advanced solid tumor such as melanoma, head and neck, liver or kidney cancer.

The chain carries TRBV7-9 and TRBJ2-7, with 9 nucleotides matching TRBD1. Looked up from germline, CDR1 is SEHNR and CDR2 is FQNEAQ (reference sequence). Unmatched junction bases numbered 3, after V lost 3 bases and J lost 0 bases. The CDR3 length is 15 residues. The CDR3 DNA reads TGTGCCAGCAGCTTTGGACAGGGGCCCTCCTACGAGCAGTACTTC. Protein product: CASSFGQGPSYEQYF. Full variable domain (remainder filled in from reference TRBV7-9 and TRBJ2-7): DTGVSQNPRHKITKRGQNVTFRCDPISEHNRLYWYRQTLGQGPEFLTYFQNEAQLEKSRLLSDRFSAERPKGSFSTLEIQRTEQGDSAMYLCASSFGQGPSYEQYFGPGTRLTVT.

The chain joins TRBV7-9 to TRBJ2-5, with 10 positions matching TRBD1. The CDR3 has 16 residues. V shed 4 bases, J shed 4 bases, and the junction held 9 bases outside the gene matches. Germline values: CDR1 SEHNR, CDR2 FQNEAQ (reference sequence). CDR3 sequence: CASSSLGTGVLETQYF. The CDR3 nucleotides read TGTGCCAGCAGCTCCCTCGGGACAGGGGTTTTAGAGACCCAGTACTTC.

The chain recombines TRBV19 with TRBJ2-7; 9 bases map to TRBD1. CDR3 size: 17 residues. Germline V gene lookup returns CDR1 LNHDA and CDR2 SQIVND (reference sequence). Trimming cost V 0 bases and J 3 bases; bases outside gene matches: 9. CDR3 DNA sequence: TGTGCCAGTAGTATAGAGGGTCCGGGACAGGGCTTCTACGAGCAGTACTTC. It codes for CASSIEGPGQGFYEQYF.

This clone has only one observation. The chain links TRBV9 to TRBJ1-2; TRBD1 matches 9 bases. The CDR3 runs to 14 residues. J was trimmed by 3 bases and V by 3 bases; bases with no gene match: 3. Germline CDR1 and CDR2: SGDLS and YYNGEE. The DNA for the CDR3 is TGTGCCAGCAGCGCACAGGGGGCGTACTATGGCTACACCTTC. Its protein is CASSAQGAYYGYTF.